This T cell receptor beta chain was observed in a study of PD-L1 blockade in urothelial cancer (dated by TCRdb to about 2017). Looking at the study overall: Therapy was started around 2014 for all patients, and atezolizumab 1,200 mg was administered intravenously every 3 weeks. About 85% of the roughly 29 patients were males with bladder-origin urothelial cancer, and about 65% of the 29 reported a prior smoking history. An ECOG performance status of 0 or 1 was recorded for the patients, and 0 to 3 prior chemotherapy regimens had been received by the patients. Blood samples were analyzed 3 weeks after the start of treatment (second dose) and 6 weeks after the start of treatment. Blood samples gave a median of around 140,000 T cells and 80,000 to 95,000 unique TCRs, with a median clonality of approximately 0.078. An exploratory multi-omic analysis was conducted of the somatic, immune and clinical correlates of response to PD-L1 blockade with atezolizumab in urothelial cancer. TCR sequencing covered pretreatment tumor samples and matched, serially collected peripheral blood taken before and after atezolizumab treatment. Durable clinical benefit meant progression-free survival longer than 6 months, and TCR features were also tested against progression-free and overall survival. In the same patients, whole exome sequencing and RNA sequencing of pretreatment tumors were performed in addition to TCR sequencing. Several patients achieved durable clinical benefit and approximately 20 did not. Some 30 patients had pretreatment blood TCR-seq, about 25 had at least one posttreatment blood collection, and about 25 had tumor TCR-seq.

To estimate absolute template abundance from read counts, synthetic TCR analog templates were spiked into each PCR. TCRbeta CDR3 regions were amplified from genomic DNA with bias-controlled V and J gene primers using the immunoSEQ assay. Rearranged TCRbeta segments were sequenced at approximately 20X coverage. As for the authors' bioinformatics: Clustering was used to correct sequencing errors, and CDR3s were annotated against IMGT so that V, D and J genes could be assigned. Downstream analyses used only productive TCRbeta rearrangements, leaving out any out-of-frame or stop-codon sequences. Clonality was calculated as one minus the Shannon entropy normalized by the log of the number of unique productive sequences. Fisher's exact test with Benjamini-Hochberg correction, at a threshold of adjusted p below 0.01, was used to find clones that differed between time points or between blood and tumor. In TCRdb, the immuneACCESS table is reduced to in-frame sequences with V and J assigned. These tables do not hold every clone; where another copy was compared, an unresolved V gene accounts for under half, and the others remain unexplained. V and J calls and clone size come straight from that table; D and trimming were deduced from the DNA. Across this sample there are under 100,000 clones, with around 90% seen only once. Around 1.7% of the sample comes from the top ten.

Details on this clone: The specificity of this receptor is unknown. No qualities accompany the bases; no much larger clone lies one base away.

The paper as a whole reports these results and caveats: Greater expansion of tumor-associated TCR clones in peripheral blood 3 weeks after the start of treatment was observed in patients with durable benefit (n of about 20, p = 0.022). Because the sample size was small (n ≈ 30) and many exploratory analyses were performed, the results are intended to be hypothesis-generating. Improved progression-free and overall survival was found to be associated with pretreatment peripheral blood TCR clonality below the median.

The time point label corresponds to: pretreatment peripheral blood. The cohort included 29 patients with locally advanced or metastatic urothelial carcinoma who were treated at Memorial Sloan Kettering on a trial protocol. Peripheral blood mononuclear cells were collected pretreatment and during treatment, at between 1 and 8 total time points per patient. The Qiagen DNeasy Blood extraction kit was used to purify genomic DNA from total PBMCs and tumor samples. PBMCs were collected pretreatment and during treatment and were isolated and stored as previously described. The receptor comes from a man aged 55 to 70 with urothelial cancer. The material was PBMCs, obtained around atezolizumab (anti-PD-L1) treatment.

The DNA sequence reads TGTGCCAGCAGCTTTGACAGGGGTGGCTATGGCTACACCTTC. Its translation is CASSFDRGGYGYTF. Recombination joined TRBV5-6 with TRBJ1-2, with 8 bases in between that match TRBD1. CDR1 and CDR2, looked up from the germline V gene, are SGHDT and YYEEEE. The junction shows trimming of 2 bases on V and 4 bases on J, and the gene matches do not reach 4 bases of it. The CDR3 has 14 amino acids, counting the end cysteine and phenylalanine. Only CDR3 DNA remains: 42 bases, in frame from the first base.